The rows below give T cell receptor beta chains drawn from one sample of a study of cytomegalovirus exposure and HLA in healthy donors. This table comes from immunoSEQ multiplex PCR, and its TCRdb copy is limited to in-frame clones, with some not included. The sample comprises 110,000 or so clones, around 70% of which are singletons, and around 4.2% rests with the top ten. Sequencing input: PBMCs. The origin of the receptors is a middle-aged woman in good health and CMV-seropositive. CDR3s include the opening cysteine and the closing phenylalanine or tryptophan. D genes are given only for firm matches. The size entry is marked missing in some rows and otherwise reads once, few, many or a size class.

v_call	clone_size	d_call	j_call	cdr3_aa	cdr3_nt
TRBV15	once	-	TRBJ1-5	CATSSSTGSNQPQHF	TGTGCCACCAGCAGCAGTACAGGGTCCAATCAGCCCCAGCATTTT
TRBV11-3	-	-	TRBJ1-1	CASSRFQGGGTEAFF	TGTGCCAGCAGCCGGTTCCAGGGAGGGGGCACTGAAGCTTTCTTT
TRBV5-1	once	TRBD1	TRBJ2-7	CASSQGDSTYEQYF	TGCGCCAGCAGCCAAGGGGACAGTACCTACGAGCAGTACTTC
TRBV5-1	-	-	TRBJ1-1	CASSLGGSGGEAFF	TGCGCCAGCAGCTTGGGGGGGTCGGGGGGAGAAGCTTTCTTT
TRBV11-3	-	TRBD1	TRBJ1-5	CASSLEGQLNQPQHF	TGTGCCAGCAGCTTAGAGGGACAGCTTAATCAGCCCCAGCATTTT
TRBV19	-	-	TRBJ1-5	CASSIRGGQLRYSNQPQHF	TGTGCCAGTAGTATCCGCGGGGGGCAGCTCAGATATAGCAATCAGCCCCAGCATTTT
TRBV6-4	-	TRBD2	TRBJ2-1	CASSEEGGRGVYNEQFF	TGTGCCAGCAGTGAGGAGGGAGGCCGGGGGGTCTACAATGAGCAGTTCTTC
TRBV7-9	-	-	TRBJ1-1	CSSSLVTGWRMAEAFF	TGTTCCAGCAGCTTAGTCACAGGGTGGCGGATGGCTGAAGCTTTCTTT
TRBV9	-	TRBD1	TRBJ2-7	CASSYGQGGEQYF	TGTGCCAGCAGCTACGGACAGGGGGGCGAGCAGTACTTC
TRBV7-6	-	-	TRBJ1-3	CASSPTPRSGNTIYF	TGTGCCAGCAGCCCGACACCTCGCTCTGGAAACACCATATATTTT
TRBV29-1	-	TRBD2	TRBJ2-7	CSVVISGRSYEQYF	TGCAGCGTTGTGATAAGCGGGAGATCCTACGAGCAGTACTTC
TRBV9	-	-	TRBJ1-1	CASSVVSEGGEAFF	TGTGCCAGCAGCGTAGTGAGTGAGGGAGGTGAAGCTTTCTTT
TRBV9	-	-	TRBJ2-7	CASTLNLGAREQYF	TGTGCCAGCACCCTCAACCTGGGGGCTCGCGAGCAGTACTTC
TRBV4-1	-	-	TRBJ2-1	CASSQESGSIYNEQFF	TGCGCCAGCAGCCAAGAAAGTGGGAGTATCTACAATGAGCAGTTCTTC
TRBV6-5	-	TRBD2	TRBJ2-5	CASRGNGAGEETQYF	TGTGCCAGCAGAGGGAATGGGGCGGGGGAAGAGACCCAGTACTTC
TRBV13	-	TRBD1	TRBJ2-7	CASSRGQVSYEQYF	TGTGCCAGCAGTCGCGGACAGGTCTCCTACGAGCAGTACTTC
TRBV7-9	-	-	TRBJ2-3	CSSSLPVQYF	TGTTCCAGCAGCCTTCCCGTGCAGTATTTT
TRBV12-5	-	-	TRBJ1-1	CASGLTTWEAFF	TGTGCTAGTGGTTTGACAACCTGGGAAGCTTTCTTT
TRBV2	-	-	TRBJ1-2	CASSEELGRNGYTF	TGTGCCAGCAGTGAAGAATTGGGGAGGAATGGCTACACCTTC
TRBV27	-	-	TRBJ2-1	CASSFRYNEQFF	TGTGCCAGCAGTTTTCGGTACAATGAGCAGTTCTTC
TRBV5-4	-	TRBD1	TRBJ2-5	CASSLDRGRETQYF	TGTGCCAGCAGCTTGGACAGGGGGCGGGAGACCCAGTACTTC
TRBV20-1	once	TRBD1	TRBJ1-1	CSADRAGEAFF	TGCAGTGCAGACAGGGCAGGTGAAGCTTTCTTT
TRBV9	-	TRBD1	TRBJ2-7	CASSLTGTVYEQYF	TGTGCCAGCAGCCTCACCGGGACAGTCTACGAGCAGTACTTC
TRBV2	-	TRBD1	TRBJ2-5	CASSDPDRGETQYF	TGTGCCAGCAGCGACCCTGACAGGGGGGAGACCCAGTACTTC
TRBV7-9	-	-	TRBJ2-3	CASSEGEYSTDTQYF	TGTGCCAGCAGCGAAGGGGAATACAGCACAGATACGCAGTATTTT
TRBV2	-	-	TRBJ2-3	CASRQGTSTDTQYF	TGTGCCAGCAGGCAGGGCACTAGCACAGATACGCAGTATTTT
TRBV14	-	-	TRBJ1-6	CTSSLDRRDNSPLHF	TGTACCAGCAGCCTCGACAGGAGAGATAATTCACCCCTCCACTTT
TRBV9	-	-	TRBJ2-7	CASSARGGLYEQYF	TGTGCCAGCAGCGCGAGGGGGGGCCTCTACGAGCAGTACTTC
TRBV7-3	-	TRBD2	TRBJ2-1	CASSLLAGGYNEQFF	TGTGCCAGCAGCTTACTAGCGGGGGGTTACAATGAGCAGTTCTTC
TRBV5-1	-	TRBD2	TRBJ2-5	CASSLGASGGETQYF	TGCGCCAGCAGCTTGGGTGCTAGCGGAGGCGAGACCCAGTACTTC
TRBV4-3	-	TRBD2	TRBJ2-2	CASSQDLAGGGTGELFF	TGCGCCAGCAGCCAAGATCTAGCGGGGGGGGGCACCGGGGAGCTGTTTTTT
TRBV10-2	once	TRBD1	TRBJ1-5	CASSSDRGNQPQHF	TGCGCCAGCAGCTCCGACAGGGGCAATCAGCCCCAGCATTTT
TRBV27	-	TRBD1	TRBJ1-6	CASSPQGPFSPLHF	TGTGCCAGCAGTCCACAGGGGCCGTTTTCACCCCTCCACTTT
TRBV9	few	TRBD2	TRBJ2-7	CASSPSGGVVEQYF	TGTGCCAGCAGCCCTAGCGGGGGTGTGGTCGAGCAGTACTTC
TRBV15	-	TRBD2	TRBJ2-1	CATSRDMTSAYNEQFF	TGTGCCACCAGCAGAGATATGACTAGCGCATACAATGAGCAGTTCTTC
TRBV6-1	-	TRBD1	TRBJ2-3	CASSEWGLFGQGPDTQYF	TGTGCCAGCAGTGAATGGGGGCTTTTTGGACAGGGACCAGATACGCAGTATTTT
TRBV7-9	-	-	TRBJ1-5	CSSSLEWGDSNQPQHF	TGTTCCAGCAGCTTAGAGTGGGGAGATAGCAATCAGCCCCAGCATTTT
TRBV19	-	-	TRBJ1-1	CASSIPAYNTEAFF	TGTGCCAGTAGTATACCCGCCTACAACACTGAAGCTTTCTTT
TRBV18	-	-	TRBJ1-2	CASSRIPEGEYGYTF	TGTGCCAGCTCACGAATCCCGGAAGGGGAATATGGCTACACCTTC
TRBV7-3	few	-	TRBJ1-5	CASSLKPGQPQHF	TGTGCCAGCAGCTTAAAGCCGGGTCAGCCCCAGCATTTT
TRBV27	-	-	TRBJ2-2	CASSPRTEPVAGELFF	TGTGCCAGCAGTCCCAGGACAGAACCGGTGGCCGGGGAGCTGTTTTTT
TRBV7-2	-	-	TRBJ2-1	CASSLESARSNNEQFF	TGTGCCAGCAGCTTAGAGTCGGCTAGATCTAACAATGAGCAGTTCTTC
TRBV4-3	-	-	TRBJ2-3	CASSQALVDTQYF	TGCGCCAGCAGCCAAGCACTAGTTGATACGCAGTATTTT
TRBV2	-	TRBD1	TRBJ1-4	CASSPQGRTNEKLFF	TGTGCCAGCAGTCCACAGGGGCGGACTAATGAAAAACTGTTTTTT
TRBV5-4	-	-	TRBJ2-1	CASSLGSYTQGEQFF	TGTGCCAGCAGCTTGGGGTCGTACACCCAGGGTGAGCAGTTCTTC
TRBV9	-	-	TRBJ2-4	CASSAEGGGLLSSLAKNIQYF	TGTGCCAGCAGCGCAGAGGGGGGGGGACTTTTGAGTTCCCTAGCCAAAAACATTCAGTACTTC
TRBV2	-	-	TRBJ2-5	CASSRDGGYF	TGTGCCAGCAGTAGGGACGGGGGGTACTTC
TRBV6-1	-	-	TRBJ1-3	CASVNSYSGNTIYF	TGTGCCAGCGTCAACAGCTACTCTGGAAACACCATATATTTT
TRBV6-1	once	TRBD1	TRBJ2-3	CAIPLWGQGTDTQYF	TGTGCCATTCCCCTATGGGGACAGGGCACAGATACGCAGTATTTT
TRBV6-5	few	TRBD1	TRBJ2-3	CASSYGDREVDTQYF	TGTGCCAGCAGTTACGGGGACAGGGAAGTAGATACGCAGTATTTT
TRBV9	-	-	TRBJ1-1	CASSVEGGSTEAFF	TGTGCCAGCAGCGTAGAGGGGGGGAGCACTGAAGCTTTCTTT
TRBV21-1	-	-	TRBJ2-2	CASDRGRTGELFF	TGTGCCAGCGACAGGGGACGAACCGGGGAGCTGTTTTTT
TRBV28	-	-	TRBJ2-6	CATQEVGSGANVLTF	TGTGCCACCCAGGAGGTGGGGAGCGGGGCCAACGTCCTGACTTTC
TRBV7-8	-	-	TRBJ2-7	CASLSSASSYEQYF	TGTGCCAGCTTGTCCAGCGCGTCCTCCTACGAGCAGTACTTC
TRBV5-4	-	TRBD2	TRBJ2-5	CASGQGATSGRRETQYF	TGTGCCAGCGGACAGGGGGCGACTAGCGGGAGGCGAGAGACCCAGTACTTC